This TCR beta chain was captured by sequencing in a study of cytomegalovirus exposure and HLA in healthy donors. Details on this clone: As yet, its antigen is unknown.

PCR involved 60 Vbeta and 13 Jbeta primers. This table comes from immunoSEQ multiplex PCR, and its TCRdb copy is limited to in-frame clones, with some not included. The repertoire holds 90,000 to 120,000 clones, roughly 84% seen once, with about 1.2% in the top ten. V lost 4 bases and J lost 0; bases outside the gene matches: 9. This CDR3 comprises 17 residues. From germline, CDR1 is LGHNA and CDR2 YNFKEQ. Whole-study results and caveats: Presence/absence results assume similar sequencing depth per donor, which may not hold. For most TCR beta V segments, an earlier analysis put the productive rate at about 90% or about 30% of the time. Association of approximately 18,000 TCR beta sequences with HLA alleles was found at 0.05 false discovery rate in a later analysis.

Unrecorded immune exposures were likely, despite nominal health at sampling. The chain links TRBV4-2 to TRBJ2-1; 7 bases fit TRBD2. The sample comprised PBMCs. The source of this sequence is a woman in her late teens or twenties in good health and CMV-seronegative. In DNA form, the CDR3 reads TGTGCCAGCAGCCCGCTTGAGGGCGGGAGCTCCTACAATGAGCAGTTCTTC. It is translated as CASSPLEGGSSYNEQFF.